Listed below are T cell receptor beta chains from one sample, sequenced in a study of T-cell memory formation after mild COVID-19. TCRdb re-called the 5' RACE reads with MiXCR, one entry per CDR3 protein. This sample yields approximately 250,000 distinct CDR3 sequences, of which roughly 17% are seen a single time; approximately 23% belongs to the top ten. Specimen: PBMCs or a T cell subset sorted from them (not recorded which). These receptors all stem from a man younger than 35 who had mild COVID-19 (a few samples of this study predate the infection). Cell type and time point are not known. CDR3s include the opening cysteine and the closing phenylalanine or tryptophan. D genes are given only for firm matches. A row's size may be missing; if present it is once, few, many or a size class.

abundance,v_gene,d_gene,j_gene,CDR3nt,CDR3aa
.,TRBV18,.,TRBJ1-1,TGTGCCAGCTCACTAGGACTCCGGGATTCGAACACTGAAGCTTTCTTT,CASSLGLRDSNTEAFF
few,TRBV5-5,.,TRBJ2-1,TGTGCCAGCAGCTTGGAGTGGGTGAACAATGAGCAGTTCTTC,CASSLEWVNNEQFF
.,TRBV12-3/TRBV12-4,.,TRBJ2-7,TGTGCCAGCAGTTCTGCGGGACCCCAACCCCAGTACTTC,CASSSAGPQPQYF
few,TRBV20-1,TRBD2,TRBJ2-7,TGCAGTGCTAGAGGGACTAGCGACTACGAGCAGTACTTC,CSARGTSDYEQYF
.,TRBV6-5,.,TRBJ2-2,TGTGCCAGCAGTTACCTGGTCGACACCGGGGAGCTGTTTTTT,CASSYLVDTGELFF
.,TRBV12-3/TRBV12-4,.,TRBJ2-1,TGTGCCAGCAGTTCAGGGAAGGGTCGGAATGAGCAGTTCTTC,CASSSGKGRNEQFF
.,TRBV5-6,TRBD1,TRBJ2-7,TGTGCCAGCAGCTTTTTAGGGACAGCCGAGCAGTACTTC,CASSFLGTAEQYF
.,TRBV7-2,.,TRBJ1-6,TGTGCCAGCAGCCCAAGAGCCCGAATGGGACCCCTCCACTTT,CASSPRARMGPLHF
.,TRBV7-2,.,TRBJ1-5,TGTGCCAGCAGCCTCGTCTTTCGTCAGCCCCAGCATTTT,CASSLVFRQPQHF
many,TRBV7-2,.,TRBJ2-1,TGTGCCAGCAGCTTAGCGGGGCCGGTTAGCTCCTACAATGAGCAGTTCTTC,CASSLAGPVSSYNEQFF
.,TRBV6-5,.,TRBJ2-3,TGTGCCAGCAGCCGAGGGTTTTTAGGGGATACGCAGTATTTT,CASSRGFLGDTQYF
.,TRBV29-1,.,TRBJ2-5,TGCAGCGTTGATATTGAAACCCAGTACTTC,CSVDIETQYF
.,TRBV5-1,TRBD1,TRBJ2-5,TGCGCCAGCAGCCAACAGGGGGCTAGGGAGACCCAGTACTTC,CASSQQGARETQYF
few,TRBV10-3,.,TRBJ2-3,TGTGCCATCAGATGGGTCCAGGGTGGCACAGATACGCAGTATTTT,CAIRWVQGGTDTQYF
many,TRBV12-3/TRBV12-4,.,TRBJ2-2,TGTGCCAGCAGCCGCCTAGAGGCCGGGGAGCTGTTTTTT,CASSRLEAGELFF
many,TRBV7-3,.,TRBJ2-3,TGTGCCAGCAGCCCCCATGCGGGGGCGGCAGATACGCAGTATTTT,CASSPHAGAADTQYF
.,TRBV11-2,.,TRBJ2-1,TGTGCCAGCACTAAAAGGGGGGCAGGAGGAGGAAATGAGCAGTTCTTC,CASTKRGAGGGNEQFF
.,TRBV6-5,TRBD1,TRBJ1-2,TGTGCCAGCAGTTACTCCTGGGACAGCTATGGCTACACCTTC,CASSYSWDSYGYTF
.,TRBV6-6,.,TRBJ1-1,TGTGCCAGTATACCAGGGAAGGTGAACACTGAAGCTTTCTTT,CASIPGKVNTEAFF
few,TRBV20-1,.,TRBJ1-4,TGCAGTGCCGAGATACAGGAATCTAATGAAAAACTGTTTTTT,CSAEIQESNEKLFF
.,TRBV7-8,.,TRBJ1-2,TGTGCCAGCAGCTTAGCCTTCTCTTTTTATGGCTACACCTTC,CASSLAFSFYGYTF
few,TRBV5-5,TRBD2,TRBJ2-1,TGTGCCAGCAGCTTACTAGCGGGGGGCCTATTCTCCTACAATGAGCAGTTCTTC,CASSLLAGGLFSYNEQFF
few,TRBV2,TRBD1,TRBJ2-1,TGTGCCAGCAGTGACCCGACAGGGGGCTTCTTCGATGAGCAGTTCTTC,CASSDPTGGFFDEQFF
few,TRBV29-1,.,TRBJ2-5,TGCAGCGGACCCTCTCAGGGGACCCAGTACTTC,CSGPSQGTQYF
few,TRBV12-3/TRBV12-4,.,TRBJ1-5,TGTGCCAGCAGTTTTTCCGGAAATCAGCCCCAGCATTTT,CASSFSGNQPQHF
few,TRBV2,.,TRBJ2-2,TGTGCCAGCAGTGAAACGGGGACCGGGGAGCTGTTTTTT,CASSETGTGELFF
.,TRBV7-2,.,TRBJ1-1,TGTGCCAGCAGCCAGCGGTGGGGGGACACTGAAGCTTTCTTT,CASSQRWGDTEAFF
many,TRBV4-3,.,TRBJ1-1,TGCGCCAGCAGCCAACCCGGAGCGGACACTGAAGCTTTCTTT,CASSQPGADTEAFF
few,TRBV27,.,TRBJ2-3,TGTGCCAGCAGTCCTGGATCCGGGGGTTATACGCAGTATTTT,CASSPGSGGYTQYF
.,TRBV24-1,TRBD1,TRBJ2-3,TGTGCCACCGACGGACAGGGGCGCACAGATACGCAGTATTTT,CATDGQGRTDTQYF
few,TRBV7-3,TRBD1,TRBJ2-3,TGTGCCAGCAGCCCGACAGGGTACCCCGCAGATACGCAGTATTTT,CASSPTGYPADTQYF
.,TRBV5-1,.,TRBJ2-5,TGCGCCAGCAGCTTTGGTCTAGCCCACACCAATCCCAGGGAGACCCAGTACTTC,CASSFGLAHTNPRETQYF
.,TRBV29-1,.,TRBJ2-5,TGCAGCGTTGAGCCGCAACAAGAGACCCAGTACTTC,CSVEPQQETQYF
few,TRBV9,.,TRBJ1-1,TGTGCCAGCAGCCCGCGTAGAGAGCTGAACACTGAAGCTTTCTTT,CASSPRRELNTEAFF
few,TRBV6-5,.,TRBJ1-2,TGTGCCAGCAGCCACCCGTATGACTATGGCTACACCTTC,CASSHPYDYGYTF
many,TRBV6-4,.,TRBJ2-6,TGTGCCAGCAGTGACAGGGTTGGGGCCAACGTCCTGACTTTC,CASSDRVGANVLTF
few,TRBV12-3/TRBV12-4,.,TRBJ2-1,TGTGCCAGCAGTTTAAGGGAGTCCTACAATGAGCAGTTCTTC,CASSLRESYNEQFF
.,TRBV7-2,.,TRBJ2-6,TGTGCCAGCAGCTTCGGTACAGGTACCTTGTCTGGGGCCAACGTCCTGACTTTC,CASSFGTGTLSGANVLTF
few,TRBV5-1,.,TRBJ1-1,TGCGCCAGCAGCTTGGACGGTGATCCGAACACTGAAGCTTTCTTT,CASSLDGDPNTEAFF
.,TRBV2,TRBD1,TRBJ2-7,TGTGCCAGCAGTCCCGACAGGGGGAAGTCCTACGAGCAGTACTTC,CASSPDRGKSYEQYF
.,TRBV4-3,.,TRBJ2-3,TGCGCCAGCAGCCAAAGGGGGGATACGCAGTATTTT,CASSQRGDTQYF
few,TRBV5-1,.,TRBJ1-1,TGCGCCAGCCGAGGACGGGAGAACACTGAAGCTTTCTTT,CASRGRENTEAFF
few,TRBV12-3/TRBV12-4,.,TRBJ2-5,TGTGCCAGCGGTTGGTACCAAGAGACCCAGTACTTC,CASGWYQETQYF
.,TRBV6-2/TRBV6-3,.,TRBJ1-5,TGTGCCAGCAGTTTTCTCGACGATGGCAATCAGCCCCAGCATTTT,CASSFLDDGNQPQHF
.,TRBV6-1,.,TRBJ1-5,TGTGCCAGCAGTGAAAGCGGATGGGGTCAGGGCAGTCAGCCCCAGCATTTT,CASSESGWGQGSQPQHF
.,TRBV19,.,TRBJ1-5,TGTGCCAGTAGTATGGCGACAACCAAACCTAGCAATCAGCCCCAGCATTTT,CASSMATTKPSNQPQHF
few,TRBV7-2,.,TRBJ2-5,TGTGCCAGCAGCTTCATGCGGGGAGTCCAAGAGACCCAGTACTTC,CASSFMRGVQETQYF
few,TRBV18,.,TRBJ2-2,TGTGCCAGCTCAACCCAACAGGGAGGTGACACCGGGGAGCTGTTTTTT,CASSTQQGGDTGELFF
.,TRBV10-3,TRBD2,TRBJ2-7,TGTGCCATCAGTGAGGGGGGAGGGAGGACCTACGAGCAGTACTTC,CAISEGGGRTYEQYF
few,TRBV7-9,.,TRBJ2-2,TGTGCCAGCGGCCTCAGGGGGGTCGACACCGGGGAGCTGTTTTTT,CASGLRGVDTGELFF
.,TRBV7-8,.,TRBJ1-1,TGTGCCAGCAGCATCGACGGATCGAACACTGAAGCTTTCTTT,CASSIDGSNTEAFF
few,TRBV6-2/TRBV6-3,.,TRBJ1-6,TGTGCCAGCAGTTACCACGAACGGACTGAGAATTCACCCCTCCACTTT,CASSYHERTENSPLHF
.,TRBV7-8,.,TRBJ2-3,TGTGCCAGCAGCCTCCCCAGGGGTGGGCGCACAGATACGCAGTATTTT,CASSLPRGGRTDTQYF
many,TRBV5-1,.,TRBJ1-2,TGCGCCAGCAGCCCAGGGGTGGTTTACTATGGCTACACCTTC,CASSPGVVYYGYTF
few,TRBV11-2,TRBD1,TRBJ2-1,TGTGCCAGCAGCTCCGTACAGGGGCTCTCCAATGAGCAGTTCTTC,CASSSVQGLSNEQFF
few,TRBV4-2,.,TRBJ1-1,TGTGCCAGCAGCCAAGATTTATCGAACACTGAAGCTTTCTTT,CASSQDLSNTEAFF
.,TRBV9,.,TRBJ1-1,TGTGCCAGCAGCCCCTCGGAACGAACCACTGAAGCTTTCTTT,CASSPSERTTEAFF
once,TRBV7-9,.,TRBJ1-2,TGTGCCAGCAGCTTAGGGCGGGGGGGCCTCTATGGCTACACCTTC,CASSLGRGGLYGYTF
.,TRBV7-9,TRBD1,TRBJ1-1,TGTGCCAGCAGCCAGTACGGGGACAGGGGTTTTGAAGCTTTCTTT,CASSQYGDRGFEAFF
.,TRBV20-1,.,TRBJ2-3,TGCAGTGCTAGAGGTCTCACAGATACGCAGTATTTT,CSARGLTDTQYF